This entry concerns a single T cell receptor beta chain. The ends lost 0 bases at V and 5 bases at J; junction bases unmatched: 11. CDR1 ENHRY and CDR2 SYGVKD come from the germline V gene. The CDR3 spans 17 residues. The data were obtained in a study of yellow fever vaccine responses in identical twins. From the RT-PCR reads, TCRdb called clonotypes with MiXCR, one entry per CDR3 protein. The table records approximately 6,900 distinct CDR3 sequences, about 83% of them present only once. The chain is built from TRBV10-3 and TRBJ1-2; TRBD1 matches at 8 bases. The clonotype was recovered from a woman younger than 35 who received the yellow fever vaccine. The sample consisted of T cells from blood (PBMCs), unsorted or a sorted subset (not recorded which), taken before or after yellow fever vaccination (not recorded which). The DNA for the CDR3 is TGTGCCATCAGTGAGTCTCCCGCCGGACAGGGCTCTTATGGCTACACCTTC. This encodes CAISESPAGQGSYGYTF.